These T cell receptor beta chains were read from a single sample in a study of cytomegalovirus exposure and HLA in healthy donors. Repertoires were generated with immunoSEQ multiplex PCR, while TCRdb's copy carries only in-frame clones and drops some. Found here are about 120,000 clones, roughly 79% of them singletons; the top ten hold roughly 1.5%. The material sequenced was PBMCs. All receptors come from a woman aged 18 to 35 in good health and CMV-seronegative. CDR3s include the opening cysteine and the closing phenylalanine or tryptophan. The D gene is left open where the match is weak. Not every row has a clone size; where given, it reads once, few, many or a size class.

CDR3nt: TGTGCCAGCAGTGATGGGGCGCGCCCAGAGACCCAGTACTTC; CDR3aa: CASSDGARPETQYF; v_gene: TRBV25-1; abundance: -; d_gene: -; len: 14; j_gene: TRBJ2-5
CDR3nt: TGTGCCAGTCTTTTTGGAAGGGGCACTGAAGCTTTCTTT; CDR3aa: CASLFGRGTEAFF; v_gene: TRBV19; abundance: -; d_gene: -; len: 13; j_gene: TRBJ1-1
CDR3nt: TGCGCCAGCAGCTTGCCACAATCCGGGGCCAACGTCCTGACTTTC; CDR3aa: CASSLPQSGANVLTF; v_gene: TRBV5-1; abundance: once; d_gene: -; len: 15; j_gene: TRBJ2-6
CDR3nt: TGTGCCAGCAGCGTAGAAGGAATGGGCAACGCTGAAGCTTTCTTT; CDR3aa: CASSVEGMGNAEAFF; v_gene: TRBV9; abundance: -; d_gene: -; len: 15; j_gene: TRBJ1-1
CDR3nt: TGCGCCAGCGGGTGGACAGAGAACACTGAAGCTTTCTTT; CDR3aa: CASGWTENTEAFF; v_gene: TRBV4-1; abundance: -; d_gene: -; len: 13; j_gene: TRBJ1-1
CDR3nt: TGTGCCAGCATCTTGACCGGGGGCTACACCTTC; CDR3aa: CASILTGGYTF; v_gene: TRBV6-1; abundance: few; d_gene: -; len: 11; j_gene: TRBJ1-2
CDR3nt: TGCGCCAGCAGCCAAGATCTCGGGGGTAGCACTGAAGCTTTCTTT; CDR3aa: CASSQDLGGSTEAFF; v_gene: TRBV4-1; abundance: -; d_gene: -; len: 15; j_gene: TRBJ1-1
CDR3nt: TGTGCCAGCGAAGGGGGTGATCAGCCCCAGCATTTT; CDR3aa: CASEGGDQPQHF; v_gene: TRBV28; abundance: -; d_gene: -; len: 12; j_gene: TRBJ1-5
CDR3nt: TGCGCCAGCAGCTTGGGGACGCAGGGGGCCCCTGAAGCTTTCTTT; CDR3aa: CASSLGTQGAPEAFF; v_gene: TRBV5-1; abundance: once; d_gene: TRBD1; len: 15; j_gene: TRBJ1-1
CDR3nt: TGCGCCAGCAGCTTACACAGGGGCGACGGGGAGCTGTTTTTT; CDR3aa: CASSLHRGDGELFF; v_gene: TRBV5-1; abundance: -; d_gene: TRBD1; len: 14; j_gene: TRBJ2-2
CDR3nt: TGTGCCAGTAGCGAACAGGGCCAGAACACTGAAGCTTTCTTT; CDR3aa: CASSEQGQNTEAFF; v_gene: TRBV19; abundance: -; d_gene: -; len: 14; j_gene: TRBJ1-1
CDR3nt: TGTGCCAGCAGTTTAAGGGGACAGGGGGCGCCTGGGGCCAACGTCCTGACTTTC; CDR3aa: CASSLRGQGAPGANVLTF; v_gene: TRBV28; abundance: -; d_gene: TRBD1; len: 18; j_gene: TRBJ2-6
CDR3nt: TGTGCCAGCAGTTTCTTCACAGGGTATGGCTACACCTTC; CDR3aa: CASSFFTGYGYTF; v_gene: TRBV27; abundance: -; d_gene: -; len: 13; j_gene: TRBJ1-2
CDR3nt: TGTGCCAGCAGCTTAGTGGCCACGACCCAGTACTTC; CDR3aa: CASSLVATTQYF; v_gene: TRBV7-8; abundance: -; d_gene: -; len: 12; j_gene: TRBJ2-5
CDR3nt: TGCGCCAGCAGTCCGGACCAAGAGACCCAGTACTTC; CDR3aa: CASSPDQETQYF; v_gene: TRBV10-2; abundance: -; d_gene: -; len: 12; j_gene: TRBJ2-5
CDR3nt: TGTGCCAGCAGTTTACTAGACAGGGATAATTCACCCCTCCACTTT; CDR3aa: CASSLLDRDNSPLHF; v_gene: TRBV28; abundance: -; d_gene: TRBD1; len: 15; j_gene: TRBJ1-6
CDR3nt: TGTGCTAGCAGCTTAAAACAGGGCTCTGAAGCTTTCTTT; CDR3aa: CASSLKQGSEAFF; v_gene: TRBV7-7; abundance: -; d_gene: -; len: 13; j_gene: TRBJ1-1
CDR3nt: TGCGCCAGCAGCTTGGCCCAAGGCAGGTACGCTGAAGCTTTCTTT; CDR3aa: CASSLAQGRYAEAFF; v_gene: TRBV5-1; abundance: -; d_gene: -; len: 15; j_gene: TRBJ1-1
CDR3nt: TGTGCCAGCAGTGAATATGCAGGGGGCGGCGAGCAGTACTTC; CDR3aa: CASSEYAGGGEQYF; v_gene: TRBV2; abundance: -; d_gene: TRBD1; len: 14; j_gene: TRBJ2-7
CDR3nt: TGTGCCAGTAGTATAAGGACAGGGGGCCTCTACGAGCAGTACTTC; CDR3aa: CASSIRTGGLYEQYF; v_gene: TRBV19; abundance: few; d_gene: TRBD1; len: 15; j_gene: TRBJ2-7
CDR3nt: TGTGCCTGGGACGCCGGACTAGCGGGGACCGCCTCTAGCACAGATACGCAGTATTTT; CDR3aa: CAWDAGLAGTASSTDTQYF; v_gene: TRBV30; abundance: -; d_gene: TRBD2; len: 19; j_gene: TRBJ2-3
CDR3nt: TGTGCCAGCAGCCAAGACAGGGGGGCGCTGAACACTGAAGCCTTCTTT; CDR3aa: CASSQDRGALNTEAFF; v_gene: TRBV4-2; abundance: -; d_gene: TRBD1; len: 16; j_gene: TRBJ1-1
CDR3nt: TGTGCCAGTAGTATAGGGGACAGGGAGTACAATGAGCAGTTCTTC; CDR3aa: CASSIGDREYNEQFF; v_gene: TRBV19; abundance: once; d_gene: TRBD1; len: 15; j_gene: TRBJ2-1
CDR3nt: TGCAGCGTTGAATACCGGGACAGGACTTTCTACGAGCAGTACTTC; CDR3aa: CSVEYRDRTFYEQYF; v_gene: TRBV29-1; abundance: -; d_gene: TRBD1; len: 15; j_gene: TRBJ2-7
CDR3nt: TGTGCCAGCAGTGACGGACAGGAGTTTGTCCACACCATATATTTT; CDR3aa: CASSDGQEFVHTIYF; v_gene: TRBV2; abundance: -; d_gene: TRBD1; len: 15; j_gene: TRBJ1-3
CDR3nt: TGTGCCAGCAGCTGGGCACAGGGGCGGTCCCAGCATTTT; CDR3aa: CASSWAQGRSQHF; v_gene: TRBV27; abundance: -; d_gene: TRBD1; len: 13; j_gene: TRBJ1-5
CDR3nt: TGTGCCAGCAGTTTAAGGTGGCAGGGAGGGAACACCATATATTTT; CDR3aa: CASSLRWQGGNTIYF; v_gene: TRBV28; abundance: -; d_gene: -; len: 15; j_gene: TRBJ1-3
CDR3nt: TGTGCCAGCAGTGTAGGGGGACAGCTATCCCTTTTCTACGAGCAGTACTTC; CDR3aa: CASSVGGQLSLFYEQYF; v_gene: TRBV27; abundance: few; d_gene: TRBD1; len: 17; j_gene: TRBJ2-7
CDR3nt: TGTGCCAGCAGTCGACAGGGGAGTATCACTGAAGCTTTCTTT; CDR3aa: CASSRQGSITEAFF; v_gene: TRBV2; abundance: -; d_gene: TRBD1; len: 14; j_gene: TRBJ1-1
CDR3nt: TGTGCCAGCAGCAAATGGACAGGGGCGGTGGATACGCAGTATTTT; CDR3aa: CASSKWTGAVDTQYF; v_gene: TRBV14; abundance: -; d_gene: TRBD1; len: 15; j_gene: TRBJ2-3